The clone carrying this T cell receptor beta chain was seen a single time. Its antigen is as yet unknown. The data were obtained in a study of T cell clonotyping in hematopoietic cell transplantation. The overall study: Pretransplant recipient samples were taken after cytoreduction. Overall study results and limits: Few recipient clonotypes overlapped donors; over 97% were de novo at given depth. Recipient TCR diversity dropped after transplant; expanded clonotypes rose from day 30 to 180.

As to time point: recipient sample about 28 days before transplant, after cytoreduction. CDR3 length: 16 amino acids. Trimming removed 4 bases at V and 6 bases at J, with 21 bases between. Germline V gives CDR1 SGHAT, CDR2 FQNNGV. The data were produced by immunoSEQ multiplex PCR, yet TCRdb's version contains in-frame clones alone and is incomplete. The repertoire consists of around 37,000 clones, with 85% occurring once and the leading ten covering around 2.9%. The TCR sequence derives from a man aged 60 to 69 with acute myeloid leukemia. Some clones in this sample may be carry-over from other donors' samples. This sample comprised peripheral blood mononuclear cells, obtained before stem cell transplant. The chain uses TRBV11-2 and TRBJ1-1; D unclear. The CDR3 DNA reads TGTGCCAGCAGCTCAAATTATCGGGCAAGTTACCCTGAAGCTTTCTTT. The encoded protein is CASSSNYRASYPEAFF.